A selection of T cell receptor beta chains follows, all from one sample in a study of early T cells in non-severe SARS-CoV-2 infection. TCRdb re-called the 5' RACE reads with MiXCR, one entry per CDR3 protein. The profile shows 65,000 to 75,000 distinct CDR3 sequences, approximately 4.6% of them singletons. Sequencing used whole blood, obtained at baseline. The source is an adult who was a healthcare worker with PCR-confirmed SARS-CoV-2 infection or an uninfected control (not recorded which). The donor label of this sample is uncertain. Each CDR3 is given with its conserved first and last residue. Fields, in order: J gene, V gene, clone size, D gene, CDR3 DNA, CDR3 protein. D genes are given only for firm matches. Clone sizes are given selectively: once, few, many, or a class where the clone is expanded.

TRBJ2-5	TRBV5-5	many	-	TGTGCCAGCAGCTTGGAGACCCAGTACTTC	CASSLETQYF
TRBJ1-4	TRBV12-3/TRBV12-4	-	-	TGTGCCAGCAGTTTAGGGGGTAATGAAAAACTGTTTTTT	CASSLGGNEKLFF
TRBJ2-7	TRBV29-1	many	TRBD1	TGCAGCGCAACAGGGGCCAGCTCCTACGAGCAGTACTTC	CSATGASSYEQYF
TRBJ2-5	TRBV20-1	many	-	TGCAGTGCTAGAGACGTAAGACAGGGAGGGGTGAGAGAGACCCAGTACTTC	CSARDVRQGGVRETQYF
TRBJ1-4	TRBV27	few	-	TGTGCCAGCAGTTTATCCACCCCACGGGGAACTAATGAAAAACTGTTTTTT	CASSLSTPRGTNEKLFF
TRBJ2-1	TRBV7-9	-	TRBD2	TGTGCCAGCAGCTTCAAAACTAGCGGCCACTACAATGAGCAGTTCTTC	CASSFKTSGHYNEQFF
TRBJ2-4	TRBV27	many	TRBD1	TGTGCCAGCAGTTTGACAGGGAAATCCAAAAACATTCAGTACTTC	CASSLTGKSKNIQYF
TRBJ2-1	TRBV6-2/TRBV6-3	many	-	TGTGCCAGCAAGATGTCGAGCTCCTACAATGAGCAGTTCTTC	CASKMSSSYNEQFF
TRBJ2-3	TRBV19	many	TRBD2	TGTGCCAGTAGTCTAGCGGGGGGATCTTTGGATACGCAGTATTTT	CASSLAGGSLDTQYF
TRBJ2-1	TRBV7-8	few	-	TGTGCCAGCAGCTTAGGGGACAATGAGCAGTTCTTC	CASSLGDNEQFF
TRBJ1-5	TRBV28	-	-	TGTGCCAGCAGTTTCCGGGGCACTGGGGGCAATCAGCCCCAGCATTTT	CASSFRGTGGNQPQHF
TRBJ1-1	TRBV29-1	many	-	TGCAGTGACGGGACGGCAGAAGCTTTCTTT	CSDGTAEAFF
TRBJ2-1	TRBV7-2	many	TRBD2	TGTGCCAGCAGCTTAGGGCTAGCGGGGGGGAAGTCCTACAATGAGCAGTTCTTC	CASSLGLAGGKSYNEQFF
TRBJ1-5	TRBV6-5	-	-	TGTGCCAGCAGTTACTCACTTTGGACCGCTTTTGATCAGCCCCAGCATTTT	CASSYSLWTAFDQPQHF
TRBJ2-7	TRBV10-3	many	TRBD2	TGTGCCATCAGTGAGTCGCTAGCGGGGACCTACGAGCAGTACTTC	CAISESLAGTYEQYF
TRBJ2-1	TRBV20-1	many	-	TGCAGTGCTACTTCGTACAATGAGCAGTTCTTC	CSATSYNEQFF
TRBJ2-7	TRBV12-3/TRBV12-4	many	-	TGTGCCAGCAGTTTTAATGGGGTGCCCGAGCAGTACTTC	CASSFNGVPEQYF
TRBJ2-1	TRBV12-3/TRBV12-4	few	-	TGTGCCAGCAGCACCCCCCGGACAGAAAACAATGAGCAGTTCTTC	CASSTPRTENNEQFF
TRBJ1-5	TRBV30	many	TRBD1	TGTGCCTGGAGTGACAGGGGGCTAAATCAGCCCCAGCATTTT	CAWSDRGLNQPQHF
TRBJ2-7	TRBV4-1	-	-	TGCGCCAGCAGCCAAGATCGGGCCTGGGCGCAGTACTTC	CASSQDRAWAQYF
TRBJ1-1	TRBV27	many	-	TGTGCCAGCAGTTCCGGCGGGAACACTGAAGCTTTCTTT	CASSSGGNTEAFF
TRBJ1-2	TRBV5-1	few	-	TGCGCCAGCAGCTTGAAAGAGGGGCGCAACTATGGCTACACCTTC	CASSLKEGRNYGYTF
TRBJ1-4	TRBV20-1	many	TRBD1	TGCAGTGTTAATGACAGGGTCGACGAAAAACTGTTTTTT	CSVNDRVDEKLFF
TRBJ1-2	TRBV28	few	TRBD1	TGTGCCAGCAGGACAGGGTTGAGTTATGGCTACACCTTC	CASRTGLSYGYTF
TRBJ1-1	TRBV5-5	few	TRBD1	TGTGCCAGCAGCTCGGGCGGGACAGGGATAGCTGAAGCTTTCTTT	CASSSGGTGIAEAFF
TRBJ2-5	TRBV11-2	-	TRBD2	TGTGCCAGCACGCGGGGGGGCCAAGAGACCCAGTACTTC	CASTRGGQETQYF
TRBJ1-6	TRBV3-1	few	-	TGTGCCAGCAGCCTCCGGGACAACTATAATTCACCCCTCCACTTT	CASSLRDNYNSPLHF
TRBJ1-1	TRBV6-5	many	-	TGTGCCAGCAGTCCGGAGGGAAACGTAGCTTTCTTT	CASSPEGNVAFF
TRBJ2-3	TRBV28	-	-	TGTGTCAGCAGACGGGGCCCAGATACGCAGTATTTT	CVSRRGPDTQYF
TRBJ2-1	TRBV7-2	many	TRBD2	TGTGCCAGCAGCTTAGAGCGGGGGATCTTCAATGAGCAGTTCTTC	CASSLERGIFNEQFF
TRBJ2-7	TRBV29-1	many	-	TGCAGCGTTGTGAGGGGGGGCTACGAGCAGTACTTC	CSVVRGGYEQYF
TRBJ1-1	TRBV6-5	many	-	TGTGCCAGCAGCTATGATCTCTACAGGTCAGACACTGAAGCTTTCTTT	CASSYDLYRSDTEAFF